The 8 T cell receptor beta chains below come from one sample, sequenced in a study of blood T cells in healthy people across ages. The use of a sample-barcoded 5' primer and a J-beta primer mix characterized a second PCR of roughly 7 to 11 cycles. From the 5' RACE reads, TCRdb called clonotypes with MiXCR, one entry per CDR3 protein. The profile shows roughly 800,000 distinct CDR3 sequences, 35% to 40% of them singletons. The sequencing sample was made of blood. Receptors originate from a man younger than 35 in good health.

The chain links TRBV29-1 to TRBJ2-3; D is unclear. V shed 6 bases and J shed 0 bases, with 10 bases lying between them. The CDR3 extends over 13 amino acids. Germline V lookup: CDR1 SQVTM, CDR2 ANQGSEA. In nucleotides, the CDR3 is TGCAGCGTCGTTCTTTGGAGCACAGATACGCAGTATTTT. It encodes CSVVLWSTDTQYF.

This rearrangement joins TRBV28 to TRBJ2-3; D perhaps matches TRBD2 (5 bases). Germline assignment: CDR1 MDHEN and CDR2 SYDVKM. The CDR3 loop spans 15 amino acids. DNA of the CDR3: TGTGCTTCTTCCCGGCGGGTGATTAGCACAGATACGCAGTATTTT. Translated, it gives CASSRRVISTDTQYF.

This clonotype has just a few counts. This chain links TRBV4-2 with TRBJ1-1; D is ambiguous. The germline CDR1 and CDR2 sequences are LGHNA and YNFKEQ. V was shortened by 0 bases and J by 7 bases, with 9 bases between the two germline ends. There are 13 residues in the CDR3. CDR3 DNA: TGTGCCAGCAGCCAAGATCGGTGGAGTGAAGCTTTCTTT. Encoded protein: CASSQDRWSEAFF.

This rearrangement joins TRBV27 to TRBJ2-7, with D perhaps TRBD2 (6 bases). The CDR3 spans 13 residues. The V and J ends lost 5 bases and 3 bases respectively, with 11 bases between them. Germline CDR1 MNHEY, CDR2 SMNVEV (reference sequence). CDR3 bases: TGTGCCAGCAGTCCGGGACTCATCTACGAGCAGTACTTC. The encoded protein is CASSPGLIYEQYF.

This clonotype was seen at least ten times. V is TRBV7-2 and J is TRBJ2-7; D is unclear. Germline lookup yields CDR1 SGHTA and CDR2 FQGNSA. The CDR3 extends over 13 amino acids. Trimming removed 5 bases at V and 1 base at J, with 9 bases between. Here the CDR3 DNA reads TGTGCCAGCAGCCCCGCGGCTTCCTACGAGCAGTACTTC. Translating gives CASSPAASYEQYF.

This clonotype was observed many times. This chain connects TRBV20-1 to TRBJ2-3, with D maybe TRBD1 (7 bases). The CDR3 spans 15 residues. Trimming took 4 bases from V and 6 from J, leaving 20 bases between them. The germline CDR1 and CDR2 sequences are DFQATT and SNEGSKA (reference sequence). The CDR3 reads CSAIGGGDLVDTQYF. The CDR3 DNA sequence: TGCAGTGCTATAGGAGGGGGCGATTTGGTGGATACGCAGTATTTT.

The chain has TRBV7-9 and TRBJ2-5, with no clear D. This CDR3 region has 14 residues. Between the trimmed V and J ends, which lost 5 bases and 0 bases, there was a span of 10 bases. CDR1 is SEHNR and CDR2 is FQNEAQ in the germline V gene (reference sequence). The CDR3 spells CASSVPKYQETQYF. The CDR3 region has the DNA TGTGCCAGCAGCGTCCCCAAGTACCAAGAGACCCAGTACTTC.

This clonotype was counted only a few times. The CDR3 DNA is TGTGCCAGCAGCTGGTTTACAGGGGGGGGTAACTATGGCTACACCTTC. It codes for CASSWFTGGGNYGYTF. J is TRBJ1-2 and V is TRBV5-4; 8 nucleotides match TRBD1. This CDR3 has 16 residues. Germline-derived CDR1 and CDR2 are SGHNT and YYREEE (reference sequence). Losses at the gene ends were 3 bases for V and 1 base for J; bases not matched to a gene: 8.